This T cell receptor (beta chain) was obtained from a study of blood T cell repertoires in COVID-19. Overall study: T cells, B-cell-depleted T cells, or PBMCs provided the cDNA or gDNA that served as material.

CDR3 size: 13 residues. Trimming took 5 bases from V and 8 from J, leaving 15 bases between them. Per the germline V gene, CDR1 is SGHTA and CDR2 is FQGTGA. Original processing methods: Amplified reference gene primers provided the basis for estimating nucleated cell counts. Profiled with immunoSEQ multiplex PCR; TCRdb holds only in-frame clones, not every one. V and J calls and clone size come straight from that table; D and trimming were deduced from the DNA. The table includes approximately 25,000 clones, 92% detected once. The sample taken for sequencing was peripheral blood. The source is a man aged 70-80 years with active COVID-19. This chain connects TRBV7-3 to TRBJ1-2; TRBD1 is a possible D gene (5 bases). CDR3 DNA: TGTGCCAGCAGCCGTGACGGGAGGGGCGGCTACACCTTC. This codes for CASSRDGRGGYTF. The full variable domain, in which reference TRBV7-3 and TRBJ1-2 provide the parts outside the CDR3, is GAGVSQTPSNKVTEKGKYVELRCDPISGHTALYWYRQSLGQGPEFLIYFQGTGAADDSGLPNDRFFAVRPEGSVSTLKIQRTERGDSAVYLCASSRDGRGGYTFGSGTRLTVV.